This T cell receptor (beta chain) originates from a study of regulatory T cells in long-lasting Graves disease. General study findings and limits: Persistent disease showed a preference for TRBV28, TRBJ1-2 and TRBJ2-5. Sharing of public clonotypes was greater in persistent patients (around 2,500) than in new patients (fewer than 1,000). Persistent Graves' patients showed less TCR diversity than newly diagnosed ones.

According to the study, TCR beta libraries were built with iRepertoire HTBI primers and CDR3-region Arm-PCR. TCRdb processed the multiplex PCR reads anew with MiXCR; each CDR3 protein has one entry. The table has a few hundred thousand distinct CDR3 sequences, roughly 25% seen once. The CDR3 contains 14 residues. With 2 bases clipped from V and 5 bases from J, the junction kept 5 bases outside the gene matches. Germline loops: CDR1 SGHTA, CDR2 FQGNSA. Time point: persistent/refractory GD, antithyroid drugs over 5 years with positive TRAb. RNA from PBMCs was the source of the TCR library. Per American Thyroid Association guidelines, Graves' disease was diagnosed. Note on this clonotype: Antigen specificity is unknown.

This receptor was identified in a woman between 40 and 55 years old with Graves disease. The material sequenced was peripheral blood mononuclear cells (PBMCs), taken when the disease was refractory, from a patient treated with antithyroid drugs. The V call is TRBV7-2, the J call TRBJ1-1, with 7 bases identical to TRBD1. CDR3 in DNA: TGTGCCAGCAGCTTAACAGGGGCGGAAACTGAAGCTTTCTTT. Amino acids: CASSLTGAETEAFF.